This T cell receptor (beta chain) was captured by sequencing in a study of T cell repertoires in cytomegalovirus infection (dated by TCRdb to about 2019). Study-wide context: The HLA type of each donor mattered for the analysis, because public TCR beta signatures pointed to carriage of CMV infection along with the matching HLA type. Broad study findings and their caveats: The ex vivo response was dominated by HLA-C-restricted CMV-specific TCR beta clonotypes, which also provided the single most frequent clonotype in two of eight donors. Carriers of CMV infection plus the relevant HLA type were discriminated by the cumulative frequency of public TCR beta family members in the study cohort and in an independent roughly 350-donor cohort.

Data came from an Illumina HiSeq 1500. TCRdb cleaned the public reads at Q25 with fastp, built clones with MiXCR and kept in-frame beta chains. Identical CDR3 proteins give one entry, which carries the most common genes and DNA. The sample table shows 150,000 to 200,000 distinct CDR3 sequences, and roughly 27% are seen once. 30% to 35% of the sample rests with the top ten. On this clonotype itself: Its cognate antigen has yet to be identified. Base qualities were left out, and no much larger clone turns up one base away.

V is pruned by 8 bases and J by 3 bases, leaving 10 bases of the junction without a gene match. From cysteine to phenylalanine, the CDR3 is 14 amino acids long. Solely the CDR3 DNA is kept, with 42 bases framed from the first base. The germline V gene provides CDR1 SGHVS and CDR2 FQNEAQ. This sequence originates from a human donor in good health (CMV status not recorded). Some clones in this sample may be carry-over from other donors' samples. Material for sequencing was PBMCs. In this chain, TRBV7-8 is recombined with TRBJ2-7, with 7 junctional bases fitting TRBD1. The nucleotide sequence reads TGTGCCAGCCGCTCCTCCCGGGACAGCTACGAGCAGTACTTC. It codes for CASRSSRDSYEQYF. Where the CDR3 stops, the reference TRBV7-8 and TRBJ2-7 genes take over; the full variable domain is GAGVSQSPRYKVAKRGQDVALRCDPISGHVSLFWYQQALGQGPEFLTYFQNEAQLDKSGLPSDRFFAERPEGSVSTLKIQRTQQEDSAVYLCASRSSRDSYEQYFGPGTRLTVT.